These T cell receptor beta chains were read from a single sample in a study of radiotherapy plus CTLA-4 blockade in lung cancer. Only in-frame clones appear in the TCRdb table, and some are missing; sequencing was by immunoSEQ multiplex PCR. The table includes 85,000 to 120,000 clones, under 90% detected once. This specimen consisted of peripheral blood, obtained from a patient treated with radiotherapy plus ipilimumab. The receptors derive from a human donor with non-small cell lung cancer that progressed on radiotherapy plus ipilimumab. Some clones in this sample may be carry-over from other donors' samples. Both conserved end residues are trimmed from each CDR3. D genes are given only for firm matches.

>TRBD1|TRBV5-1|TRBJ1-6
ASRDRAQGYSPLH
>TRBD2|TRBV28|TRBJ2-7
ASRGEGTRAFYEQY
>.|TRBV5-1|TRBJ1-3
ASSLGSGNTIY
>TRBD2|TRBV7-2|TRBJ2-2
ASSLRGPGGYTGELF
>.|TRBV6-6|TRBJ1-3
ASSLGQGNTIY
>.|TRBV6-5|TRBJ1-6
ASSYGGSLLSPLH
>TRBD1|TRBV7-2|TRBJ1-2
ASSLSFLLGQYYGYT
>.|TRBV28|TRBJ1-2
ASSFLQNLANYGYT
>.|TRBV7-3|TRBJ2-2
ASSLTPGLGSGGELF
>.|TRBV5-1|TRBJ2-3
ASTAPATDTQY
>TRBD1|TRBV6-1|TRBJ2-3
ASSEAQTGGTDTQY
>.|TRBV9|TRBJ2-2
ASSAFGRRNTGELF
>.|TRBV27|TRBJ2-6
ASSFVVSGANVLT
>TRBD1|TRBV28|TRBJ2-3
ASSLRPKGQGRTDTQY
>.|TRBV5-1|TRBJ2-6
ASSLLGRESSGANVLT
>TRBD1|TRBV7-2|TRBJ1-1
ASSPTRQGGTEAF
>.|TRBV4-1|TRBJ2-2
ASSLIGSGELF
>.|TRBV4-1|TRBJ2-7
ASSQATDSTPYYEQY
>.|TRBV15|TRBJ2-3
ATRELASGPDTQY
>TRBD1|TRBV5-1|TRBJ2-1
ASSSTGSYNEQF
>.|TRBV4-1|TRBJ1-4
ASRGGREKLF
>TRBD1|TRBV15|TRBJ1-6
ATSRDTRGRSLH
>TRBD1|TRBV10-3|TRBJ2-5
AISEGQGNVKTQY
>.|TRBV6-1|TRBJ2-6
ASTVTGANVLT
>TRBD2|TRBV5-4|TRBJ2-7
ASSLLSGGAYGQY
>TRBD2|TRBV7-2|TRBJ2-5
ASSSPNSGGKKTQY
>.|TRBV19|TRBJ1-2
ASSEKNFYGYT
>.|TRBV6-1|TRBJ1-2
ASSDYRNPNYGYT
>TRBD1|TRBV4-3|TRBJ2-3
ASSHVMAGTDSTDTQY
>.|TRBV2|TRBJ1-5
ASSREGEPQH
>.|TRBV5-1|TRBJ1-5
ASSFRGGNQPQH
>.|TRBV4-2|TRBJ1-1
ASSQDLGRSEAF
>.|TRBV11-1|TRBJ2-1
ASSRPGAGTYNEQF
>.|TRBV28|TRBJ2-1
ASSFPRQAEQF
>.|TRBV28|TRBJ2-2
ASSLSDTGELF
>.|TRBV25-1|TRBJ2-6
ASSELTESGANVLT
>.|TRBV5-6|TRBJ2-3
ASSLEGADTQY
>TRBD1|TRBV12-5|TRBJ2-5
ASGLELGTVQETQY
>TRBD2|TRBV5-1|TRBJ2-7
ASSLVGEGTYEQY
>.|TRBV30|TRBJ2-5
AWSNRGTQTQY
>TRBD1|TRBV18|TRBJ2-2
ASSPPGQGVLTGELF
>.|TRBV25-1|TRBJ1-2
ASSDPRYAGPYGYT
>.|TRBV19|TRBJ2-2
ASSIVTGLGELF
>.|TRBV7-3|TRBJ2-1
ASSFNPGHSNEQF